This T cell receptor beta chain was sequenced in a study of shared clonotypes between healthy human individuals. TCRdb's copy holds only in-frame clones and misses some; the assay was immunoSEQ multiplex PCR. Counted here are 550,000 to 650,000 clones, roughly 96% occurring once; the ten biggest clones make up about 0.12%. Naive CD8 cells comprised CD45RO-negative, CCR7-positively selected cells, excluding terminally differentiated effector memory CD45RA+ cells. CDR3 length: 15 residues. J was trimmed by 2 bases and V by 5 bases; bases with no gene match: 7. From germline, CDR1 is SEHNR and CDR2 FQNEAQ (reference sequence).

The TCR sequence derives from a woman younger than 45 in good health. The sequencing sample was made of naive CD8+ T cells sorted from blood. The chain links TRBV7-9 to TRBJ1-1; 8 nucleotides agree with TRBD1. Here the CDR3 DNA reads TGTGCCAGCAGCCCTGGACAGGGCGGAAACACTGAAGCTTTCTTT. Translated, it gives CASSPGQGGNTEAFF.